The 8 T cell receptor beta chains listed next were all sequenced from one sample in a study of technical replicates of blood from several donors. Sequenced by immunoSEQ multiplex PCR; TCRdb stores in-frame clones only, minus some. Of more than 75,000 clones listed, around 96% are singletons. The specimen was T cells isolated from PBMCs. The receptors here all came from a human donor in good health.

The genes are TRBV10-3 and TRBJ2-1; tentative D call: TRBD1 (6 bases). The V gene lost 10 bases and the J gene lost 15 bases, with 19 bases spanning the gap. This CDR3 region has 11 residues. Germline assignment: CDR1 ENHRY and CDR2 SYGVKD. The CDR3 coding sequence is TGTGCCACCGTACTCGGGACATTATGGTTCTTC. Translation gives CATVLGTLWFF.

This chain links TRBV5-5 with TRBJ2-7; TRBD1 matches 10 bases. With 0 bases clipped from V and 6 bases from J, the junction kept 6 bases outside the gene matches. In germline, CDR1 is SGHKS, CDR2 YYEKEE (reference sequence). This CDR3 spans 15 amino acids. The CDR3 nucleotides are TGTGCCAGCAGCTTGGTATGGACAGGGGGATTCGAGCAGTACTTC. It translates to CASSLVWTGGFEQYF.

The chain has TRBV5-6 and TRBJ2-7, with D perhaps matching TRBD1 (5 bases). Germline loops: CDR1 SGHDT, CDR2 YYEEEE. This CDR3 comprises 14 residues. Trimming removed 4 bases from V and 4 bases from J, with 15 bases in between. The CDR3 region has the DNA TGTGCCAGCAGCCAATTGACAGTCAGGTACGAGCAGTACTTC. Translation gives CASSQLTVRYEQYF.

V is TRBV29-1 and J is TRBJ2-7; 14 bases match TRBD2. This CDR3 comprises 15 residues. The V segment lost 7 bases and the J segment 3 bases; nucleotides outside the gene matches: 8. Germline CDR1 SQVTM, CDR2 ANQGSEA. CDR3 amino acids: CSAHSGTSGSYEQYF. For the CDR3, the DNA is TGCAGCGCCCACTCCGGGACTAGCGGGAGCTACGAGCAGTACTTC.

This chain joins TRBV6-1 and TRBJ2-2; D is possibly TRBD1 (6 bases). The ends were cut back, 7 bases at V and 3 bases at J, with 12 bases in the middle. Germline lookup yields CDR1 MNHNS and CDR2 SASEGT. This CDR3 is built from 14 residues. For the CDR3, the DNA is TGTGCCAGCAACCCGCAGGGGTACACCGGGGAGCTGTTTTTT. Its translation: CASNPQGYTGELFF.

The chain combines TRBV19 with TRBJ1-5, with no clear D. Germline V lookup: CDR1 LNHDA, CDR2 SQIVND (reference sequence). Trimming shortened V by 4 bases and J by 4 bases, and 5 bases separated the two germline ends. The CDR3 contains 12 residues. As DNA, the CDR3 is TGTGCCAGTAGTAAGCAAAATCAGCCCCAGCATTTT. Protein product: CASSKQNQPQHF. The variable domain in full, with the rest retrieved from reference TRBV19 and TRBJ1-5, is DGGITQSPKYLFRKEGQNVTLSCEQNLNHDAMYWYRQDPGQGLRLIYYSQIVNDFQKGDIAEGYSVSREKKESFPLTVTSAQKNPTAFYLCASSKQNQPQHFGDGTRLSIL.

The chain recombines TRBV4-1 with TRBJ2-1, with a tentative D call TRBD1 (5 bases). CDR3 length: 17 amino acids. Trimming removed 0 bases from V and 4 bases from J, with 16 bases in between. The V gene's germline CDR1 is MGHRA and CDR2 YSYEKL. CDR3 coding DNA: TGCGCCAGCAGCCAAGATCTTCAGGACACCCTATACAATGAGCAGTTCTTC. Its translation: CASSQDLQDTLYNEQFF.

J is TRBJ2-7 and V is TRBV5-4; 13 bases fit TRBD2. V shed 2 bases and J 6 bases; nucleotides not matched to a gene: 14. The CDR3 extends over 18 amino acids. Germline V CDR1 and CDR2: SGHNT, YYREEE (reference sequence). In DNA form, the CDR3 reads TGTGCCAGCAGCTTTCCCCCCTCGACTAGCGGGAGGCCGGGCGAGCAGTACTTC. Its protein is CASSFPPSTSGRPGEQYF. The full variable domain, completed using reference TRBV5-4 and TRBJ2-7, is ETGVTQSPTHLIKTRGQQVTLRCSSQSGHNTVSWYQQALGQGPQFIFQYYREEENGRGNFPPRFSGLQFPNYSSELNVNALELDDSALYLCASSFPPSTSGRPGEQYFGPGTRLTVT.